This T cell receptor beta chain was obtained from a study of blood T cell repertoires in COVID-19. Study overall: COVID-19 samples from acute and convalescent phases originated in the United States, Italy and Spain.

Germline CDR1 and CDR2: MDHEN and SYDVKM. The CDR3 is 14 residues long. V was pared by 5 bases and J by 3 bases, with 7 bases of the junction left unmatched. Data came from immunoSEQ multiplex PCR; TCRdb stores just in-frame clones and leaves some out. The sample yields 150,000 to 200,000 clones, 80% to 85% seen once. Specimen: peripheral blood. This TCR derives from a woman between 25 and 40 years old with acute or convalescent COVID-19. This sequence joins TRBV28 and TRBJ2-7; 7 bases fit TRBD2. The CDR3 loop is CASSLPTSYYEQYF. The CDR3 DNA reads TGTGCCAGCAGTCTCCCGACTAGCTACTACGAGCAGTACTTC.